The clone carrying this T cell receptor (beta chain) was found once. Seattle patients were enrolled during active infection and followed longitudinally. This entry is derived from a study of blood T cell repertoires in COVID-19. Turning to the study itself: Samples of COVID-19 (acute and convalescent) were obtained from the United States, Italy and Spain.

Libraries were prepared by immunoSEQ multiplex PCR; TCRdb keeps only in-frame clonotypes and omits some of them. The table includes around 260,000 clones, about 87% detected once. V trimming: 3 bases; J trimming: 4 bases; junction bases outside the gene matches: 4. The CDR3 covers 14 residues. The germline V gene has CDR1 LGHNT and CDR2 FRNRAP. The origin of this receptor is a woman aged 65 to 85 with COVID-19, enrolled during active disease. This chain links TRBV12-5 with TRBJ2-7; 9 bases are a match to TRBD1. The sample consisted of peripheral blood. Here the CDR3 DNA reads TGTGCTAGTGGTTTCCCTGGACAGGGGTACGAGCAGTACTTC. Translation gives CASGFPGQGYEQYF.